Presented here are 10 T cell receptor beta chains from one specimen sequenced in a study of Ad26.COV2.S vaccination and SARS-CoV-2 variants. Treatment indicated: around 19 received Ad26.COV2.S at low or high dose, single or two shots; 5 received placebo; per-sample allocation not given. Sampling took place 63 days after the first vaccine or placebo injection. Here immunoSEQ multiplex PCR was the method, and the copy in TCRdb shows in-frame clones only, minus some. The data show over 400,000 clones, roughly 91% seen once. The sequencing used peripheral blood, collected in a trial of Ad26.COV2.S vaccine versus placebo. The source of these receptors is a person between 18 and 59 years old who received the Ad26.COV2.S COVID-19 vaccine or a placebo.

The chain combines TRBV5-1 with TRBJ2-7; no firm D call. The CDR3 runs to 14 residues. Trimming cost V 4 bases and J 0 bases, with 11 bases left between them. Germline lookup yields CDR1 SGHRS and CDR2 YFSETQ. The CDR3, as DNA: TGCGCCAGCAGCGTACAGAGTCTCTCCTACGAGCAGTACTTC. It codes for CASSVQSLSYEQYF. Combining the CDR3 with reference TRBV5-1 and TRBJ2-7 gives the whole variable domain KAGVTQTPRYLIKTRGQQVTLSCSPISGHRSVSWYQQTPGQGLQFLFEYFSETQRNKGNFPGRFSGRQFSNSRSEMNVSTLELGDSALYLCASSVQSLSYEQYFGPGTRLTVT.

The gene calls are TRBV7-9 and TRBJ2-3, with D possibly matching TRBD1 (7 bases). Deletions cut 5 bases from V and 0 bases from J, with 18 bases between. The CDR3 has 17 residues. From germline, CDR1 is SEHNR and CDR2 FQNEAQ (reference sequence). CDR3 residues: CASSPSAGQKSTDTQYF. CDR3 nucleotides: TGTGCCAGCAGCCCCTCCGCGGGACAGAAGAGCACAGATACGCAGTATTTT.

This rearrangement joins TRBV4-1 to TRBJ2-3; 7 bases line up with TRBD1. Germline V gives CDR1 MGHRA, CDR2 YSYEKL. The CDR3 totals 15 residues. The J segment lost 3 bases and the V segment lost 5 bases, leaving 8 bases of the junction unmatched. CDR3 residues: CASSGHRDSTDTQYF. In DNA form, the CDR3 reads TGCGCCAGCAGCGGACACCGGGACAGTACAGATACGCAGTATTTT.

This clone showed up just once. The CDR3 DNA sequence: TGTGCCAGCAGCCTAAGACAGGGGGCGTGGAACACTGAAGCTTTCTTT. Translated: CASSLRQGAWNTEAFF. The chain combines TRBV5-6 with TRBJ1-1; TRBD1 aligns across 10 bases. The CDR3 contains 16 residues. CDR1 is SGHDT, CDR2 YYEEEE, per germline. Trimming took 4 bases from V and 1 from J; bases not matched to a gene: 7.

The table lists this clone with a few counts. J is TRBJ1-2 and V is TRBV10-3; unclear D gene. The V end was cut by 0 bases, the J end by 7 bases, with 12 bases between. The germline gives CDR1 ENHRY, CDR2 SYGVKD. The CDR3 has 14 amino acids. The CDR3 DNA sequence: TGTGCCATCAGTGAGTCGGGAACTCACGCTGGCTACACCTTC. It yields the protein CAISESGTHAGYTF.

V is TRBV7-9 and J is TRBJ2-6, with TRBD1 identical over 9 bases. The ends lost 3 bases at V and 1 base at J; junction bases unmatched: 4. Germline CDR1 reads SEHNR; CDR2 reads FQNEAQ (reference sequence). CDR3 size: 17 residues. As DNA, the CDR3 is TGTGCCAGCAGCTTTACAGGGGGCTGGTCTGGGGCCAACGTCCTGACTTTC. It translates to CASSFTGGWSGANVLTF.

The chain joins TRBV7-3 to TRBJ2-1, with 7 bases that match TRBD2. Per the germline V gene, CDR1 is SGHTA and CDR2 is FQGTGA. The CDR3 sequence is 15 residues long. J lost 9 bases, V lost 3 bases, and 11 bases had no gene match. CDR3 loop: CASSFQAGLGGEQFF. CDR3 bases: TGTGCCAGCAGCTTTCAAGCGGGACTGGGAGGTGAGCAGTTCTTC. The entire variable domain, with the rest obtained from reference TRBV7-3 and TRBJ2-1, is as follows: GAGVSQTPSNKVTEKGKYVELRCDPISGHTALYWYRQSLGQGPEFLIYFQGTGAADDSGLPNDRFFAVRPEGSVSTLKIQRTERGDSAVYLCASSFQAGLGGEQFFGPGTRLTVL.

The chain uses TRBV7-2 and TRBJ2-2; the D is unclear. V gave up 0 bases and J gave up 5 bases, with 7 bases separating them. The CDR3 is made up of 14 amino acids. The germline CDR1 and CDR2 sequences are SGHTA and FQGNSA. In DNA, the CDR3 is TGTGCCAGCAGCTTAGCGCTTGAGACCGGGGAGCTGTTTTTT. This translates into CASSLALETGELFF.

The rearrangement joins TRBV7-9 to TRBJ2-7, with D unclear. The CDR3 is made up of 14 amino acids. Per the germline V gene, CDR1 is SEHNR and CDR2 is FQNEAQ (reference sequence). The V and J ends lost 2 bases and 0 bases respectively, with 8 bases between them. CDR3 DNA: TGTGCCAGCAGCTTACTAGACGGCTCCTACGAGCAGTACTTC. Its translation: CASSLLDGSYEQYF.

As for this clone: The junction departs from germline at one end; a sequencing error may be responsible. The chain recombines TRBV12-3 or TRBV12-4 with TRBJ2-7; D gene ambiguous. The CDR3 extends over 12 amino acids. The CDR3 sequence: CASSLPSTLVDF. The CDR3 DNA is TGTGCCAGCAGTTTACCCTCGACACTTGTCGACTTC.